This T cell receptor (beta chain) was observed in a study of blood T cell repertoires in COVID-19. At the level of the study: Samples came from the United States, Italy and Spain, spanning acute and convalescent COVID-19. PBMCs, B-cell-depleted T cells, or T cells provided the cDNA or gDNA that made up the material.

The CDR3 loop spans 14 amino acids. Trimming removed 0 bases from V and 7 bases from J, with 13 bases in between. Germline V gene lookup returns CDR1 KGHSH and CDR2 LQKENI. This clone was counted only a few times. Per the study methods: The assay estimated nucleated cells by amplifying reference gene primers. Clones were sequenced by immunoSEQ multiplex PCR, and TCRdb holds only the in-frame ones, with some missing. The DNA gave D and trimming, while V, J and clone size come from that table. The table lists under 200,000 clones, around 85% of them singletons. The chain couples TRBV18 to TRBJ2-7, with D possibly being TRBD1 (5 bases). Sequences were obtained from peripheral blood. This clonotype originated in a woman of 80 years or more with acute or convalescent COVID-19. The CDR3 nucleotides read TGTGCCAGCTCACCACCTGGCAGGGAAAAGGAGCAGTACTTC. Residues: CASSPPGREKEQYF.